The T cell receptor (beta chain) under discussion was sequenced for a study of cytomegalovirus exposure and HLA in healthy donors. Study outcomes and limitations: The investigators catalogued 164 TCR beta chains as cytomegalovirus-associated. Roughly even sequencing depth across donors was the assumption behind the presence/absence analyses.

The CDR3 contains 15 residues. V shed 3 bases and J shed 3 bases, with 11 bases lying between them. Germline V lookup: CDR1 MRHNA, CDR2 SNTAGT. This clone has a handful of counts. The antigen remains undetermined. This PCR relied on a set of 60 Vbeta primers and 13 Jbeta primers. Only in-frame clones appear in the TCRdb table, and some are missing; sequencing was by immunoSEQ multiplex PCR. The data hold roughly 99,000 clones, with roughly 76% observed a single time. This receptor was obtained from a man younger than 35 in good health and CMV-seronegative. The rearrangement links TRBV6-4 to TRBJ2-2; no clear D gene. Sequencing was carried out using PBMCs. The DNA of the CDR3 is TGTGCCAGCAGTGAAGGAGACTTCCACACCGGGGAGCTGTTTTTT. The encoded protein is CASSEGDFHTGELFF.